One sample yielded the 4 T cell receptor beta chains listed below, sequenced in a study of shared clonotypes between healthy human individuals. The protocol was immunoSEQ multiplex PCR, while the TCRdb copy is restricted to in-frame clones and leaves out a portion. The repertoire holds roughly 2,500,000 clones, with under 95% as singletons. The sequenced material came from naive CD4+ T cells from PBMCs. This sample's subset: CD45RA+ positively selected. The source of these receptors is a man between 18 and 29 years old in good health. Some clones in this sample may be carry-over from other donors' samples.

The CDR3, as DNA: TGTGCCAGCAGCTTCGGCGGGGCCCTAGTAGAGCAGTACTTC. Encoded protein: CASSFGGALVEQYF. V and J are TRBV7-9 and TRBJ2-5; D is possibly TRBD2 (6 bases). The CDR3 consists of 14 residues. With 3 bases removed from V and 11 bases from J, the gap between germline ends came to 19 bases. The germline gives CDR1 SEHNR, CDR2 FQNEAQ (reference sequence).

V is TRBV19 and J is TRBJ1-5, with 9 bases identical to TRBD1. From germline, CDR1 is LNHDA and CDR2 SQIVND (reference sequence). The CDR3 is 17 amino acids. The trim removed 1 base at V and 2 bases at J, leaving 6 bases unmatched. CDR3 sequence reads: CASSIGTGVGGNQPQHF. CDR3 DNA: TGTGCCAGTAGTATAGGGACAGGGGTAGGTGGCAATCAGCCCCAGCATTTT.

The gene calls are TRBV5-6 and TRBJ2-7, with D perhaps TRBD2 (7 bases). Per germline, CDR1 SGHDT and CDR2 YYEEEE. V was trimmed by 3 bases and J by 4 bases, leaving 17 bases between them. CDR3 length: 15 residues. The CDR3 region is CASSSAPGGAYEQYF. CDR3 DNA sequence: TGTGCCAGCAGCTCAGCGCCTGGGGGGGCTTACGAGCAGTACTTC. The full variable domain, rest sourced from reference TRBV5-6 and TRBJ2-7, is DAGVTQSPTHLIKTRGQQVTLRCSPKSGHDTVSWYQQALGQGPQFIFQYYEEEERQRGNFPDRFSGHQFPNYSSELNVNALLLGDSALYLCASSSAPGGAYEQYFGPGTRLTVT.

This clone was counted once. The V gene is TRBV29-1, the J gene TRBJ1-3, with D possibly matching TRBD1 (5 bases). The CDR3 runs to 13 residues. Per the germline V gene, CDR1 is SQVTM and CDR2 is ANQGSEA. The V end lost 6 bases, the J end lost 4 bases, and 13 bases lay between the germline ends. In nucleotides, the CDR3 is TGCAGCGTCGTTCGGGGGTCGGGAAACACCATATATTTT. It yields the protein CSVVRGSGNTIYF.